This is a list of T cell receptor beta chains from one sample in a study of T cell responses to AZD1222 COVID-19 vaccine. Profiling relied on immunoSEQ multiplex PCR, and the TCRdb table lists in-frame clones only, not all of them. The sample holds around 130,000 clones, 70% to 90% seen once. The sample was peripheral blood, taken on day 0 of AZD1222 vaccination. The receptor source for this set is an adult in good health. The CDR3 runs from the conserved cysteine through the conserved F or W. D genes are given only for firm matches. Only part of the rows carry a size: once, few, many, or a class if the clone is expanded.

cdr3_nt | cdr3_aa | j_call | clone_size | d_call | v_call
TGTGCCAGCAGCCAATTGACAGGGGGACGGCCACCCCTCCACTTT | CASSQLTGGRPPLHF | TRBJ1-6 | . | TRBD1 | TRBV14
TGTGCCAGCAGCTTAGCTTACGACACTGAAGCTTTCTTT | CASSLAYDTEAFF | TRBJ1-1 | . | . | TRBV7-6
TGTGCCAGCAGTGAACACGGGAACACTGAAGCTTTCTTT | CASSEHGNTEAFF | TRBJ1-1 | . | . | TRBV6-4
TGCGCCAGCAGCTTCGGGGAGGCGGGTCAGCCCCAGCATTTT | CASSFGEAGQPQHF | TRBJ1-5 | . | . | TRBV5-1
TGTGCCAGCTCACCCCTACTCTCGGGGCCATCCTACGAGCAGTACTTC | CASSPLLSGPSYEQYF | TRBJ2-7 | . | . | TRBV18
TGTGCCAGCCAACGACCGGACGGGGATAATGAAAAACTGTTTTTT | CASQRPDGDNEKLFF | TRBJ1-4 | once | . | TRBV19
TGCGCCAGCAGCATCGGGACAGCTGGAAACACCATATATTTT | CASSIGTAGNTIYF | TRBJ1-3 | few | TRBD1 | TRBV5-1
TGTGCCAGCAGGGACAGGGGCCATAACACTGAAGCTTTCTTT | CASRDRGHNTEAFF | TRBJ1-1 | . | TRBD1 | TRBV6-5
TGTGCCAGCTCACCAAACACAGGGCACACTGAAGCTTTCTTT | CASSPNTGHTEAFF | TRBJ1-1 | . | . | TRBV18
TGTGCCAGCAGCCACCGACAGGGGGCCTTTTCTGAAGCTTTCTTT | CASSHRQGAFSEAFF | TRBJ1-1 | . | TRBD1 | TRBV7-2
TGTGCCAGCAGCCAAAGGGACAGGTCCTACGAGCAGTACTTC | CASSQRDRSYEQYF | TRBJ2-7 | . | TRBD1 | TRBV3-1/TRBV3-2
TGTGCCAGCAGTTTATCTAGGGCCTCGAAGGGATTGGAATCACCCCTCCACTTT | CASSLSRASKGLESPLHF | TRBJ1-6 | . | . | TRBV28
TGCAGTGCCGATCACGAGGAGCAGTTCTTC | CSADHEEQFF | TRBJ2-1 | . | . | TRBV20-1
TGTGCCTGGAGTGGGCAGGTTGGGACACCCCTCCACTTT | CAWSGQVGTPLHF | TRBJ1-6 | . | . | TRBV30
TGTGCCAGCAGCCCGTGGGACAGACCTAATGAAAAACTGTTTTTT | CASSPWDRPNEKLFF | TRBJ1-4 | . | TRBD1 | TRBV7-9
TGTGCCAGCAGCTTAGCCGCCGGGAGTGACCGAAACATTCAGTACTTC | CASSLAAGSDRNIQYF | TRBJ2-4 | once | . | TRBV7-9
TGCGCCAGCAGCCAAGTGGAATGGGCAGACCCCCTTTCCGGGGAGCTGTTTTTT | CASSQVEWADPLSGELFF | TRBJ2-2 | . | . | TRBV4-1
TGCGCCAGCAGCTTGGAGACAGGGATCACCGGGGAGCTGTTTTTT | CASSLETGITGELFF | TRBJ2-2 | . | TRBD1 | TRBV5-1
TGTGCCAGCTCACCAGGTAGCGGTCATAACAATGAGCAGTTCTTC | CASSPGSGHNNEQFF | TRBJ2-1 | . | . | TRBV18
TGCGCCAGCAGCTACGGACAGGGCTATGGCTACACCTTC | CASSYGQGYGYTF | TRBJ1-2 | . | TRBD1 | TRBV5-1
TGTGCCAGCAATCTAGCGGGAGGAGGGTACGAGCAGTACTTC | CASNLAGGGYEQYF | TRBJ2-7 | . | TRBD2 | TRBV7-2
TGTGCCAGCAGTAAGGACAGCAACACTGAAGCTTTCTTT | CASSKDSNTEAFF | TRBJ1-1 | . | . | TRBV6-4
TGTGCCAGCAGCCCAAGGGGGTGGGATTCACCCCTCCACTTT | CASSPRGWDSPLHF | TRBJ1-6 | . | . | TRBV3-1/TRBV3-2
TGCGCCAGCAGCCAAGCGGGGGGAGCCAATTCACCCCTCCACTTT | CASSQAGGANSPLHF | TRBJ1-6 | . | . | TRBV4-1
TGTGCCAGCAGCTCACAGGGAGGGGAGACCCAGTACTTC | CASSSQGGETQYF | TRBJ2-5 | . | . | TRBV7-9
TGTGCCTGGAAGGGGATTGAAGCTTTCTTT | CAWKGIEAFF | TRBJ1-1 | . | . | TRBV30
TGTGCCACCAGCCCTCAGGGGTCCCTCTACAATGAGCAGTTCTTC | CATSPQGSLYNEQFF | TRBJ2-1 | . | . | TRBV24-1
TGTGCCAGCAGCGGTGACGTTACGAACACTGAAGCTTTCTTT | CASSGDVTNTEAFF | TRBJ1-1 | . | . | TRBV7-9
TGTGCCAGCAACCACCGGGGGCTCTACAATCAGCCCCAGCATTTT | CASNHRGLYNQPQHF | TRBJ1-5 | . | . | TRBV2
TGTGCCAGCTCACAGGGACCGCAGGGCCCCTTCACCTACGAGCAGTACTTC | CASSQGPQGPFTYEQYF | TRBJ2-7 | . | . | TRBV18
TGTGCCAGCAGCTTAGCCGATGGCGGGGGGGAGACCCAGTACTTC | CASSLADGGGETQYF | TRBJ2-5 | . | TRBD2 | TRBV7-2
TGTGCCAGCACCTTTACTAGCGGGAGTGCTAAGACCCAGTACTTC | CASTFTSGSAKTQYF | TRBJ2-5 | . | TRBD2 | TRBV11-3
TGTGCCAGCAGCTTCTCAGGCGATGAGCAGTTCTTC | CASSFSGDEQFF | TRBJ2-1 | . | . | TRBV7-2
TGTGCCAGCAGCTCGGGACAAACGGACACCATATATTTT | CASSSGQTDTIYF | TRBJ1-3 | . | . | TRBV11-3
TGTGCCAGCAGCCAATTCCGGCTAGCTCAGCCCCAGCATTTT | CASSQFRLAQPQHF | TRBJ1-5 | . | . | TRBV3-1/TRBV3-2
TGTGCCACCAGTGATTCCCGACGGGGGAATTCACCCCTCCACTTT | CATSDSRRGNSPLHF | TRBJ1-6 | . | . | TRBV24-1
TGTGCCAGCACCCTCGGGACAGGGGGGTACACCGGGGAGCTGTTTTTT | CASTLGTGGYTGELFF | TRBJ2-2 | . | TRBD1 | TRBV2
TGCGCCAGCAGCTTTGCGGACAGGGGGCTGGATACGCAGTATTTT | CASSFADRGLDTQYF | TRBJ2-3 | . | TRBD1 | TRBV5-1
TGCGCCAGCAGTCTTATTTGTACTGAAGCTTTCTTT | CASSLICTEAFF | TRBJ1-1 | . | . | TRBV23-1
TGTGCCAGCAGCTTACTGGGCGGGAAGGGACAAGAGACCCAGTACTTC | CASSLLGGKGQETQYF | TRBJ2-5 | . | . | TRBV11-1
TGTGCCAGCAGCTCCCGGGCCGACGCTGAAGCTTTCTTT | CASSSRADAEAFF | TRBJ1-1 | . | . | TRBV7-2
TGTGCCAGCAGCGTAATACCGGGACAGGGTCCCCACGAGCAGTACTTC | CASSVIPGQGPHEQYF | TRBJ2-7 | . | TRBD1 | TRBV7-6
TGCGCCAGCAGTGATGTCGAATCGCGGTGGGGTGAGCAGTACTTC | CASSDVESRWGEQYF | TRBJ2-7 | . | . | TRBV10-2
TGTGCCAGCAGTGGGGACAGGGGCCACTATGGCTACACCTTC | CASSGDRGHYGYTF | TRBJ1-2 | few | TRBD1 | TRBV27
TGTGCCAGCAGCGCCGCAGGGTCGAGCTCCTACAATGAGCAGTTCTTC | CASSAAGSSSYNEQFF | TRBJ2-1 | . | . | TRBV9
TGTGCCAGCAGCTTATCCGCGCCCGGGGCTGTCTCTGGAAACACCATATATTTT | CASSLSAPGAVSGNTIYF | TRBJ1-3 | . | . | TRBV7-2